A single T cell receptor (beta chain) is shown here with its context. The antigen is undetermined. After removal of 1 base from V and 9 bases from J, the junction contained 11 bases not matched to a gene. Germline V gene sequence: CDR1 SGHTA, CDR2 FQGNSA. CDR3 length: 15 residues. The data belong to a study of cytomegalovirus exposure and HLA in healthy donors. Study at large: Earlier, 95 million to 120 million unique TCR beta sequences were recovered from roughly 200 million T cells by an analysis. General study findings and limits: According to reports, the classifier identified cytomegalovirus status with high specificity and sensitivity.

Sampled while nominally healthy, donors likely had unrecorded immune exposures. The study ran its PCR with 60 Vbeta and 13 Jbeta primers. Measured with immunoSEQ multiplex PCR; TCRdb has only the in-frame clones, and not every one. This sample has approximately 140,000 clones, with more than 60% found just once. The TCR sequence derives from a woman aged 40 to 50 in good health and CMV-seronegative. The chain combines TRBV7-2 with TRBJ1-1; 7 bases are shared with TRBD1. The sequenced material came from PBMCs. Here the CDR3 reads CASSLGGAGTEKAFF. The CDR3 DNA reads TGTGCCAGCAGCTTAGGGGGTGCCGGGACAGAGAAAGCTTTCTTT.